The present TCR beta chain was sequenced within a study of T cells in localized non-small cell lung cancer. The study, taken as a whole, reports: Among blood samples, higher T cell density accompanied longer overall survival. Uninvolved nearby lung showed the greatest T cell clonality, exceeding that found in tumor. Researchers found a median about 53 of the top 100 tumor clones in adjacent lung. Because only a single region of the tumor was sequenced, heterogeneity remains possible.

The trim removed 6 bases at V and 4 bases at J, leaving 7 bases unmatched. The CDR3 contains 15 residues. CDR1 and CDR2 (germline): MNHEY, SMNVEV (reference sequence). As regards this clone: Its antigen remains unknown.

Measured with immunoSEQ multiplex PCR; TCRdb has only the in-frame clones, and not every one. In the table there are around 50,000 clones, roughly 85% of which are singletons. This TCR was sampled from a male donor older than 55 with stage III squamous cell lung carcinoma. This chain joins TRBV27 and TRBJ2-1; 9 bases match TRBD2. Sequencing used peripheral blood, obtained before any cancer treatment. CDR3 amino acids: CASRSSGGTYNEQFF. CDR3 sequence (DNA): TGTGCCAGCAGATCAAGCGGGGGGACGTACAATGAGCAGTTCTTC.